This TCR beta chain was captured in a study of blood T cell repertoires in COVID-19. Overall study context: Italy, Spain and the United States were the sources of the convalescent and acute COVID-19 samples. PBMCs, B-cell-depleted T cells, or T cells provided the cDNA or gDNA that made up the material.

Authors' data handling: Amplification with reference gene primers provided the estimates of nucleated cell counts. The assay was immunoSEQ multiplex PCR, and TCRdb's table has in-frame clones only and misses some. The V and J calls and clone size were taken over from that table, and D and trimming were inferred from the DNA. In the table there are under 250,000 clones, about 83% of which are singletons. The CDR3 runs 14 residues. CDR1 is LNHDA and CDR2 is SQIVND in the germline V gene (reference sequence). The V end was cut by 6 bases, the J end by 1 base, with 12 bases between. The chain carries TRBV19 and TRBJ1-2; no clear D gene. Sequencing used peripheral blood. This TCR was recovered from a young man who had recovered from COVID-19. The CDR3 DNA sequence: TGTGCCAGTAGCCCGGTCGGGAATAACTATGGCTACACCTTC. Its protein product is CASSPVGNNYGYTF.